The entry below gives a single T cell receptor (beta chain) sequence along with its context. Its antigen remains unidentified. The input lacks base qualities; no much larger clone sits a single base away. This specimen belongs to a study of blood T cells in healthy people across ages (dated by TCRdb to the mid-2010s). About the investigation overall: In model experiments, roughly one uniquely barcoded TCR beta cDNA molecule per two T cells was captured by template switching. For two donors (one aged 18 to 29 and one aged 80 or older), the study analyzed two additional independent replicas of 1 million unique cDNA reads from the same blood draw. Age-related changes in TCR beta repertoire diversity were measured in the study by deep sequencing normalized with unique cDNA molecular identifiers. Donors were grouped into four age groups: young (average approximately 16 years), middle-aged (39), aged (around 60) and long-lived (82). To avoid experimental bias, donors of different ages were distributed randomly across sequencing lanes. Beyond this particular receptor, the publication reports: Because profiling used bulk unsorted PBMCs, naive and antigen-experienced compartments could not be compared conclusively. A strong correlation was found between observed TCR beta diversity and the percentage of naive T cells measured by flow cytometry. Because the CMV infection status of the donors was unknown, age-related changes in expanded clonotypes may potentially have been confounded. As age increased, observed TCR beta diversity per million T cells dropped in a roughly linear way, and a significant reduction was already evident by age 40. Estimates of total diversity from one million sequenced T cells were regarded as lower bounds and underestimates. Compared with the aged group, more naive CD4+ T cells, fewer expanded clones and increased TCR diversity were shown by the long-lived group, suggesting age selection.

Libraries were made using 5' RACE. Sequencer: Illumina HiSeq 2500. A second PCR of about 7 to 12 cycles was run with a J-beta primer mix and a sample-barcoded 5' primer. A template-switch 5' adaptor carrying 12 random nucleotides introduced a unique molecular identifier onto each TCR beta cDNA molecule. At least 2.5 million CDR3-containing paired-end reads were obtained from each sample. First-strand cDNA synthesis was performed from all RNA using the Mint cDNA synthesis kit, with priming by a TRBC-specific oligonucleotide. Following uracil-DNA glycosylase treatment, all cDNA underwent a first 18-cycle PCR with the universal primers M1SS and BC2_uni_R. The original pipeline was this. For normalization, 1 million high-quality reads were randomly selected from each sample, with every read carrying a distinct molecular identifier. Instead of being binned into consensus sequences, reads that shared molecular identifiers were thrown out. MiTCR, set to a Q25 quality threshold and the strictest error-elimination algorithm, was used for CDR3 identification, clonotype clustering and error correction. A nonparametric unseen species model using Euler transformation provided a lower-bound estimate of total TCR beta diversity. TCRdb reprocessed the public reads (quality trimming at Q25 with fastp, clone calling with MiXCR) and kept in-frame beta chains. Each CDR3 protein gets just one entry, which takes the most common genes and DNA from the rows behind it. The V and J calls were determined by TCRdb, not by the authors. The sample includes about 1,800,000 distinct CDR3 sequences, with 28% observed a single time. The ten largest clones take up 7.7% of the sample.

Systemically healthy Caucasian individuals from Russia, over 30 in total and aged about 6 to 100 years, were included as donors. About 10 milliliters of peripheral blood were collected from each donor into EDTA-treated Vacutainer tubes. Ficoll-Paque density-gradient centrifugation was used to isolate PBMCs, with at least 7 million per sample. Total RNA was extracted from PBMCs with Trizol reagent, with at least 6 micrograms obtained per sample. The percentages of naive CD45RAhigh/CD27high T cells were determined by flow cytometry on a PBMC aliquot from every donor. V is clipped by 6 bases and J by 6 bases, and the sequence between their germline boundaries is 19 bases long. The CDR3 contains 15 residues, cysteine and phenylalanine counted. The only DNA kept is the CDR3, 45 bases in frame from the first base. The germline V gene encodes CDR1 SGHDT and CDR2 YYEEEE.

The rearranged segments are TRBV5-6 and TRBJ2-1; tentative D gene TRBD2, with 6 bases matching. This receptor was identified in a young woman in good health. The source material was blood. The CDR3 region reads CASNLWGGSVNEQFF. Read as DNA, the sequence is TGTGCCAGCAACCTCTGGGGAGGATCGGTCAATGAGCAGTTCTTC.